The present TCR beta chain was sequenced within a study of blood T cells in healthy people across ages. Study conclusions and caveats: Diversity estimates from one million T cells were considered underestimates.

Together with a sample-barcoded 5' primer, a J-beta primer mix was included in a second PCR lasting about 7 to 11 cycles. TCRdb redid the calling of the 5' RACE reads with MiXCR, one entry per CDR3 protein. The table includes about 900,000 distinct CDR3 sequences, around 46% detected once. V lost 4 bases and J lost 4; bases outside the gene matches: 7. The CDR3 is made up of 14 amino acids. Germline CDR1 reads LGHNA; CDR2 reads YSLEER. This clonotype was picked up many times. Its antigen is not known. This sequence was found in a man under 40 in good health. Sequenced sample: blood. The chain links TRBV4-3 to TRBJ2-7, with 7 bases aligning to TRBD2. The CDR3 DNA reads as TGCGCCAGCAGCCCCAGTGGCGGGGGTTACGAGCAGTACTTC. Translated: CASSPSGGGYEQYF.